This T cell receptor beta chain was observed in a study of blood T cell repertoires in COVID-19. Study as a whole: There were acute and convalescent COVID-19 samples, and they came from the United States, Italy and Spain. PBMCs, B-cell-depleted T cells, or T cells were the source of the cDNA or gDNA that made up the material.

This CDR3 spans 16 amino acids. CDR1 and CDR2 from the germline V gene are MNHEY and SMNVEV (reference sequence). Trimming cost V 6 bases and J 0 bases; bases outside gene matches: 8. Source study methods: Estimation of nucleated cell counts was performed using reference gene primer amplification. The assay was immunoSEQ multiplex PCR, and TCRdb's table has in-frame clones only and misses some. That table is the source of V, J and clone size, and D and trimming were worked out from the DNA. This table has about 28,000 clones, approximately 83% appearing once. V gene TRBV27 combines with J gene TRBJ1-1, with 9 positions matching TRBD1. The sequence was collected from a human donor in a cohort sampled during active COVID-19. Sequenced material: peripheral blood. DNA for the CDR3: TGTGCCAGCAGCCCCACAGGGGGCGGGGTGAACACTGAAGCTTTCTTT. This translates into CASSPTGGGVNTEAFF.